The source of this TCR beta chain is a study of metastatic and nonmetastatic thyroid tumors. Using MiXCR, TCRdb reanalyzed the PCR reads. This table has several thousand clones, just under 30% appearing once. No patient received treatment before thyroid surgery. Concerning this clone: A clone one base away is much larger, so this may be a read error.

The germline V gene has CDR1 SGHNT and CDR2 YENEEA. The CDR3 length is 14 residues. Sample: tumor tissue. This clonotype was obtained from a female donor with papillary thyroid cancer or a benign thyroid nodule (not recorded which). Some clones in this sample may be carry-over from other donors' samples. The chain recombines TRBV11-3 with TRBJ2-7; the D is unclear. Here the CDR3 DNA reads TGTGCCAGCAGCTTATATGACGTGGGCTACGATCAGTACTTC. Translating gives CASSLYDVGYDQYF.